The T cell receptor (beta chain) under discussion was sequenced for a study of blood T cell repertoires in COVID-19. On the study more broadly: Acute-phase and convalescent COVID-19 samples originated in the United States, Italy and Spain. T cells, B-cell-depleted T cells, or PBMCs supplied cDNA or gDNA.

This CDR3 spans 16 amino acids. Trimming pared 0 bases from V and 3 bases from J, leaving 12 bases between. Germline V lookup: CDR1 LNHNV, CDR2 YYDKDF (reference sequence). The protocol was immunoSEQ multiplex PCR, while the TCRdb copy is restricted to in-frame clones and leaves out a portion. The table shows 150,000 to 200,000 clones, with over 75% occurring only once. The chain carries TRBV15 and TRBJ2-1, with D possibly being TRBD2 (6 bases). What was sequenced was peripheral blood. The sequence came from a man aged 60-69 years with active or convalescent COVID-19. CDR3: CATSRDSGTYYNEQFF. In nucleotides, the CDR3 is TGTGCCACCAGCAGAGATTCGGGGACTTACTACAATGAGCAGTTCTTC.